A single T cell receptor (beta chain) is shown here with its context. The antigen is undetermined. Germline assignment: CDR1 SGHAT and CDR2 FQNNGV. Trimming shortened V by 2 bases and J by 2 bases, and 13 bases separated the two germline ends. The CDR3 is 16 residues long. Exclusion of a patient resulted from uncontrolled infection, other autoimmune disease, pregnancy or lactation. Diagnosing involved the use of clinical symptoms, serum thyroxine and TRAb, thyroid ultrasound and orbital computed tomography. This record comes from a study of T cells in Graves' hyperthyroidism and ophthalmopathy. The wider study: Peripheral blood was obtained at initial diagnosis, preceding any treatment.

Amplified TCR beta CDR3 regions came from RNA transcripts. RT-PCR in the first round (using the HTBI primer set) targeted the TCR CDR3. TCRdb reprocessed the multiplex PCR reads via MiXCR and lists one record per CDR3 protein. The sample holds hundreds of thousands of distinct CDR3 sequences, over 12% seen once. Study conclusions and caveats: A median approximately 6.5 months before onset, the model predicted ophthalmopathy.

Material: blood. This rearrangement joins TRBV11-2 to TRBJ1-3; possible D gene TRBD1, 5 bases. The clonotype was recovered from a woman in her thirties or forties with Graves' ophthalmopathy. For the CDR3, the DNA is TGTGCCAGCAGCTTAAGTGACGGGGGGACTGGAAACACCATATATTTT. Translated: CASSLSDGGTGNTIYF.